The next 24 T cell receptor beta chains were all read from a single sample in a study of T cells in Graves' hyperthyroidism and ophthalmopathy. Amplification yielded TCR beta CDR3 regions, with RNA transcripts as the source. First-round RT-PCR targeting the TCR CDR3 was performed with the HTBI primer set. Each CDR3 protein is one row after TCRdb ran MiXCR on the multiplex PCR reads. Altogether about 210,000 distinct CDR3 sequences are present, roughly 18% being singletons, with the ten largest covering around 50%. The sample taken for sequencing was blood. The receptors here all came from a man aged 50-59 years with Graves' hyperthyroidism.

This clonotype has a count of ten or more. The chain couples TRBV12-5 to TRBJ2-6; 9 bases line up with TRBD2. This CDR3 contains 15 residues. Germline CDR1 reads LGHNT; CDR2 reads FRNRAP. V was pared by 6 bases and J by 4 bases, with 4 bases of the junction left unmatched. The DNA of the CDR3 is TGTGCTAGTGGGCTACTAGCGGGCGGGGCCAACGTCCTGACTTTC. Amino acids: CASGLLAGGANVLTF.

This clonotype was observed at least ten times. V gene TRBV11-3 combines with J gene TRBJ2-7, with TRBD1 as a possible D gene (5 bases). Germline V gene lookup returns CDR1 SGHNT and CDR2 YENEEA. V was shortened by 1 base and J by 2 bases, with 15 bases between the two germline ends. This CDR3 region has 16 residues. CDR3 nucleotides: TGTGCCAGCAGCTTAGGGGTGTCAGGGCGACCCTACGAGCAGTACTTC. Its protein is CASSLGVSGRPYEQYF.

This clonotype was counted at least ten times. The chain carries TRBV6-1 and TRBJ2-7; 11 positions agree with TRBD2. Germline-derived CDR1 and CDR2 are MNHNS and SASEGT. With 5 bases clipped from V and 3 bases from J, the junction kept 6 bases outside the gene matches. This CDR3 spans 15 amino acids. In DNA form, the CDR3 reads TGTGCCAGCAGTACCACTAGCGGGGGCGTCTACGAGCAGTACTTC. This sequence encodes CASSTTSGGVYEQYF.

This clonotype was recorded many times. The chain joins TRBV24-1 to TRBJ2-3; D call uncertain. This CDR3 is 16 amino acids long. The germline CDR1 and CDR2 sequences are KGHDR and SFDVKD. Trimming removed 3 bases from V and 2 bases from J, with 14 bases in between. The CDR3 loop is CATSDPGKESTDTQYF. The CDR3 DNA sequence: TGTGCCACCAGTGATCCCGGTAAGGAATCCACAGATACGCAGTATTTT.

This clonotype was observed many times. This chain uses TRBV20-1 with TRBJ2-3; TRBD2 aligns across 11 bases. The CDR3 extends over 14 amino acids. Germline V gives CDR1 DFQATT, CDR2 SNEGSKA (reference sequence). With V trimmed by 2 bases and J by 4 bases, 2 bases remained unmatched. CDR3 sequence reads: CSARTSGSADTQYF. As DNA, the CDR3 is TGCAGTGCTAGAACTAGCGGGAGCGCAGATACGCAGTATTTT.

The CDR3 DNA reads as TGTGCCATCCCTCGTGGACTAGCAAGGGCCGGGGAGCTGTTTTTT. Protein sequence: CAIPRGLARAGELFF. The rearrangement uses TRBV11-2 and TRBJ2-2, with TRBD2 matching 8 bases. This CDR3 spans 15 amino acids. V was clipped by 10 bases and J by 6 bases; unmatched bases: 13. Looked up from germline, CDR1 is SGHAT and CDR2 is FQNNGV.

About this clonotype: The conserved closing phenylalanine or tryptophan is absent in this CDR3, likely reflecting a read error. The chain has TRBV5-1 and TRBJ2-6; TRBD1 is a possible D gene (8 bases). This CDR3 spans 18 amino acids. Germline assignment: CDR1 SGHRS and CDR2 YFSETQ. V lost 4 bases, J lost 0 bases, and 17 bases lay in between. CDR3 DNA sequence: TGCGCCAGCAGCCGGCCTACAGGGGGGGCCTCTGGGGCCAACGTCCTGACTTCC. Its translation is CASSRPTGGASGANVLTS.

The chain couples TRBV3-1 to TRBJ1-2; no firm D call. The V end lost 4 bases, the J end lost 6 bases, and 18 bases lay between the germline ends. The CDR3 loop spans 15 amino acids. Germline-derived CDR1 and CDR2 are LGHDT and YNNKEL (reference sequence). CDR3 nucleotides: TGTGCCAGCAGCCCGTTCTCCCATGACACCCATGGCTACACCTTC. Protein sequence: CASSPFSHDTHGYTF.

The rearrangement joins TRBV25-1 to TRBJ2-1, with 10 nucleotides matching TRBD1. Losses at the gene ends were 6 bases for V and 8 bases for J; bases not matched to a gene: 4. The CDR3 contains 13 residues. CDR1 and CDR2 (germline): MGHDK, SYGVNS. CDR3 protein: CASSRQGADEQFF. The DNA for the CDR3 is TGTGCCAGCAGCAGACAGGGGGCAGATGAGCAGTTCTTC.

The sample holds a few counts of this clonotype. The chain has TRBV20-1 and TRBJ1-4; D unresolved. CDR1 is DFQATT, CDR2 SNEGSKA, per germline (reference sequence). Deletions cut 8 bases from V and 7 bases from J, with 17 bases between. This CDR3 region has 13 residues. The CDR3 here is CSTRRQLGEKLFF. CDR3 nucleotide sequence: TGCAGTACCCGACGGCAACTGGGTGAAAAACTGTTTTTT.

This clonotype was observed at least ten times. V gene TRBV20-1 combines with J gene TRBJ2-3; D remains unclear. Trimming stripped 4 bases from V and 6 bases from J, with 17 bases between. CDR1 is DFQATT and CDR2 is SNEGSKA in the germline V gene (reference sequence). The CDR3 is made up of 14 amino acids. This CDR3 is CSAKPRTSADTQYF. CDR3 nucleotides: TGCAGTGCTAAACCCCGAACGAGTGCGGATACGCAGTATTTT.

Many counts were recorded for this clonotype. The chain couples TRBV27 to TRBJ1-5; D gene uncertain. The V and J ends lost 6 bases and 6 bases respectively, with 18 bases between them. Germline loops: CDR1 MNHEY, CDR2 SMNVEV (reference sequence). This CDR3 spans 15 amino acids. The CDR3 here is CASSVVGEASQPQHF. As DNA, the CDR3 is TGTGCCAGCAGCGTAGTTGGGGAGGCCAGTCAGCCCCAGCATTTT.

This clonotype was observed a few times. The chain recombines TRBV4-3 with TRBJ2-7; D is unclear. The V and J ends lost 4 bases and 5 bases respectively, with 27 bases between them. Germline CDR1 is LGHNA and CDR2 is YSLEER. This CDR3 has 18 amino acids. The CDR3 reads CASSPLPLEARGKDEQYF. The CDR3 nucleotides read TGCGCCAGCAGCCCGTTACCTCTGGAAGCTAGAGGAAAGGACGAGCAGTACTTC.

This clonotype was detected ten times or more. The genes are TRBV11-3 and TRBJ2-4, with unresolved D. The CDR3 contains 13 residues. Per the germline V gene, CDR1 is SGHNT and CDR2 is YENEEA. Trimming cost V 5 bases and J 3 bases, with 8 bases left between them. The CDR3 reads CASSPRFKNIQYF. The CDR3 DNA reads TGTGCCAGCAGCCCCCGCTTCAAAAACATTCAGTACTTC.

Details on this clonotype: Just one base apart from a much larger clone, this may be a read error. V is TRBV5-1 and J is TRBJ2-5, with D perhaps TRBD2 (6 bases). The CDR3 is 14 residues long. Trimming pared 7 bases from V and 0 bases from J, leaving 13 bases between. Germline V gene data show CDR1 as SGHRS and CDR2 as YFSETQ. The CDR3 spells CASGPGSYQETQYF. As DNA, the CDR3 is TGCGCCAGCGGCCCCGGGAGCTACCAAGAGACCCAGTACTTC.

The CDR3 region has the DNA TGTGCCAGCAGCCAGGGGGCCAGCTCCTACAATGAGCAGTTCTTC. Residues: CASSQGASSYNEQFF. This chain links TRBV7-9 with TRBJ2-1; 8 bases are a match to TRBD1. Unmatched junction bases numbered 3, after V lost 5 bases and J lost 0 bases. This CDR3 contains 15 residues. CDR1 is SEHNR, CDR2 FQNEAQ, per germline (reference sequence).

This clonotype appeared many times. The rearrangement uses TRBV7-8 and TRBJ2-1; TRBD2 agrees at 11 bases. The CDR3 has 15 residues. Germline CDR1 is SGHVS and CDR2 is FQNEAQ. With 5 bases clipped from V and 9 bases from J, the junction kept 9 bases outside the gene matches. The CDR3 loop is CASSDPSGRRGEQFF. The CDR3 nucleotides are TGTGCCAGCAGCGACCCTAGCGGGAGGAGGGGTGAGCAGTTCTTC. Based on the CDR3 plus reference TRBV7-8 and TRBJ2-1, the full variable domain is GAGVSQSPRYKVAKRGQDVALRCDPISGHVSLFWYQQALGQGPEFLTYFQNEAQLDKSGLPSDRFFAERPEGSVSTLKIQRTQQEDSAVYLCASSDPSGRRGEQFFGPGTRLTVL.

Points on this clonotype: A read error may explain this, as a much larger clone is one base away. CDR3 DNA: TGTGCCAGCGGTTCAGGGGTCGGCACTGAAGCTTTCTTT. Translation gives CASGSGVGTEAFF. V usage is TRBV6-4 and J usage is TRBJ1-1; D might be TRBD1 (6 bases). The CDR3 has 13 amino acids. Trimming left V 8 bases short and J 4 bases short, with 14 bases between. Germline CDR1 is MRHNA and CDR2 is SNTAGT.

On this clonotype: One junction end does not reproduce the germline sequence, and a read error may be involved. The chain carries TRBV27 and TRBJ2-4; D possibly corresponds to TRBD2 (5 bases). CDR3 length equals 12 residues. Germline-derived CDR1 and CDR2 are MNHEY and SMNVEV (reference sequence). The CDR3 is CASSLGDVGLFF. The CDR3 nucleotides read TGTGCCAGCAGTTTGGGAGACGTAGGACTTTTCTTC.

There are a few counts of this clonotype. The chain employs TRBV29-1 and TRBJ2-3; D unresolved. With 7 bases removed from V and 4 bases from J, the gap between germline ends came to 12 bases. There are 12 residues in the CDR3. Germline V CDR1 and CDR2: SQVTM, ANQGSEA. The CDR3 protein is CSADPGADTQYF. The CDR3 region has the DNA TGCAGCGCCGACCCCGGCGCAGATACGCAGTATTTT.

This clonotype appeared a few times. V and J are TRBV7-9 and TRBJ2-7; weak D call: TRBD1 (6 bases). The CDR3 is 14 amino acids. CDR1 is SEHNR and CDR2 is FQNEAQ in the germline V gene (reference sequence). Trimming cost V 5 bases and J 4 bases, with 15 bases left between them. Written as DNA, the CDR3 is TGTGCCAGCAGCCGAAGGGACAAAATATACGAGCAGTACTTC. It codes for CASSRRDKIYEQYF.

This clonotype was seen ten or more times. The chain joins TRBV20-1 to TRBJ1-1; 9 nucleotides agree with TRBD1. V was clipped by 4 bases and J by 5 bases; unmatched bases: 8. CDR1 DFQATT and CDR2 SNEGSKA come from the germline V gene (reference sequence). The CDR3 is made up of 14 amino acids. The CDR3 DNA reads as TGCAGTGCTACCCCGGGGACAGGGATAACTGAAGCTTTCTTT. Its protein product is CSATPGTGITEAFF.

This sequence joins TRBV5-4 and TRBJ2-3; TRBD1 agrees at 8 bases. Looked up from germline, CDR1 is SGHNT and CDR2 is YYREEE (reference sequence). The CDR3 is 15 residues long. Unmatched junction bases numbered 1, after V lost 0 bases and J lost 1 base. The CDR3 here is CASSLGGQGTDTQYF. The CDR3 DNA sequence: TGTGCCAGCAGCTTGGGGGGACAGGGCACAGATACGCAGTATTTT.

This clonotype was recorded many times. The V and J genes are TRBV20-1 and TRBJ2-7, with 11 bases that match TRBD2. CDR3 size: 15 residues. Germline V gene data show CDR1 as DFQATT and CDR2 as SNEGSKA (reference sequence). Trimming cost V 2 bases and J 0 bases; bases outside gene matches: 3. DNA for the CDR3: TGCAGTGCTAGAAGGGGACTAGCGGACTCCTACGAGCAGTACTTC. Its protein is CSARRGLADSYEQYF.